Shown below are 29 T cell receptor beta chains from a single sample sequenced in a study of beta chain features in type 1 diabetes. Expressed TCRB transcripts were sequenced because the entire RNA isolate underwent reverse transcription. The repertoire was sequenced with immunoSEQ multiplex PCR; TCRdb's copy has only in-frame clones and lacks some. The sample has tens of thousands of clones; under 35% are singletons. Sequenced material: stem cell memory CD4+ T cells from blood. These receptors all come from a woman between 18 and 30 years old in good health.

V gene TRBV30 combines with J gene TRBJ2-2; 7 bases map to TRBD1. Germline values: CDR1 GTSNPN, CDR2 SVGIG (reference sequence). The trim removed 1 base at V and 5 bases at J, leaving 13 bases unmatched. The CDR3 consists of 17 residues. In DNA form, the CDR3 reads TGTGCCTGGAGTGCAATGGGACAGCTACACCAGACCGGGGAGCTGTTTTTT. Translation gives CAWSAMGQLHQTGELFF.

The chain uses TRBV7-9 and TRBJ2-5; tentative D call: TRBD2 (6 bases). V gave up 5 bases and J gave up 4 bases, with 17 bases separating them. The CDR3 has 15 amino acids. The germline gives CDR1 SEHNR, CDR2 FQNEAQ (reference sequence). DNA of the CDR3: TGTGCCAGCAGCGCACCGGGACTGGGAGGAGAGACCCAGTACTTC. Its protein product is CASSAPGLGGETQYF.

The chain is built from TRBV11-3 and TRBJ2-7; D may be TRBD2 (6 bases). The germline gives CDR1 SGHNT, CDR2 YENEEA. The CDR3 totals 13 residues. Trimming pared 5 bases from V and 7 bases from J, leaving 15 bases between. The CDR3 region is CASSPSAAGEQYF. CDR3 sequence (DNA): TGTGCCAGCAGCCCGTCGGCCGCGGGGGAGCAGTACTTC.

The chain combines TRBV10-3 with TRBJ2-7; TRBD1 aligns across 9 bases. This CDR3 is built from 13 residues. Germline assignment: CDR1 ENHRY and CDR2 SYGVKD. V lost 4 bases and J lost 3; bases outside the gene matches: 1. CDR3 in amino acids: CAISGGQGYEQYF. The CDR3 DNA sequence: TGTGCCATCAGTGGGGGACAGGGCTACGAGCAGTACTTC.

The table lists this clone with a few counts. The rearrangement links TRBV19 to TRBJ1-1; no clear D gene. CDR3 length equals 14 residues. Trimming left V 3 bases short and J 0 bases short, with 8 bases between. Germline values: CDR1 LNHDA, CDR2 SQIVND (reference sequence). The CDR3 sequence: CASSIGRVNTEAFF. The CDR3 bases are TGTGCCAGTAGTATTGGGCGAGTGAACACTGAAGCTTTCTTT.

This clone came up a few times. This rearrangement joins TRBV4-1 to TRBJ1-1; a possible D gene is TRBD1 (6 bases). The germline V gene has CDR1 MGHRA and CDR2 YSYEKL. This CDR3 is built from 14 residues. V gave up 4 bases and J gave up 1 base, with 10 bases separating them. The CDR3 nucleotides read TGCGCCAGCAGCCGACAGGTAAAGAACACTGAAGCTTTCTTT. Amino acid sequence: CASSRQVKNTEAFF.

The rearrangement links TRBV4-1 to TRBJ1-4; 8 positions match TRBD1. This CDR3 is built from 16 residues. Germline lookup yields CDR1 MGHRA and CDR2 YSYEKL. V shed 2 bases and J 5 bases; nucleotides not matched to a gene: 7. CDR3 amino acids: CASSQLGQGRNEKLFF. The CDR3 DNA reads as TGCGCCAGCAGCCAATTAGGACAGGGTCGGAATGAAAAACTGTTTTTT.

This clone was seen a few times. V gene TRBV4-1 combines with J gene TRBJ2-7; tentative D call: TRBD1 (6 bases). Germline-derived CDR1 and CDR2 are MGHRA and YSYEKL. The CDR3 has 16 residues. V was clipped by 2 bases and J by 6 bases, with 20 bases between them. The CDR3 protein is CASSQLALPGHGEQYF. In DNA, the CDR3 is TGCGCCAGCAGCCAATTAGCCCTCCCGGGACACGGCGAGCAGTACTTC.

This chain links TRBV2 with TRBJ1-2, with TRBD1 matching 8 bases. This CDR3 is 14 amino acids long. Losses at the gene ends were 7 bases for V and 2 bases for J; bases not matched to a gene: 6. Germline V gives CDR1 SNHLY, CDR2 FYNNEI. DNA of the CDR3: TGTGCCAGCACCAGGACAGGGTGGAACTATGGCTACACCTTC. This encodes CASTRTGWNYGYTF.

The rearrangement joins TRBV7-9 to TRBJ2-7, with 9 bases that match TRBD1. This CDR3 region has 16 residues. CDR1 SEHNR and CDR2 FQNEAQ come from the germline V gene (reference sequence). Trimming took 5 bases from V and 1 from J; bases not matched to a gene: 9. The CDR3 sequence is CASSLGQGGISYEQYF. CDR3 in DNA: TGTGCCAGCAGCCTGGGACAGGGAGGGATTTCCTACGAGCAGTACTTC.

The chain is built from TRBV7-2 and TRBJ2-1; TRBD2 might be the D (6 bases). Trimming removed 0 bases at V and 8 bases at J, with 20 bases between. CDR3 length equals 17 residues. In germline, CDR1 is SGHTA, CDR2 FQGNSA. The CDR3 DNA sequence: TGTGCCAGCAGCTTAGCGCGGGACTCCGTTTACAGCGATGAGCAGTTCTTC. Amino acids: CASSLARDSVYSDEQFF.

In this sample, this clone turned up once. The chain joins TRBV18 to TRBJ1-6, with no clear D. CDR3 length: 14 residues. V was cut by 5 bases and J by 6 bases, with 11 bases left in between. Germline CDR1 KGHSH, CDR2 LQKENI. CDR3 nucleotide sequence: TGTGCCAGCTCAGTGGGCGCAGGTAATTCACCCCTCCACTTT. Its protein is CASSVGAGNSPLHF.

This clone was found a few times. The V call is TRBV30, the J call TRBJ2-1, with 15 nucleotides matching TRBD2. Losses at the gene ends were 3 bases for V and 7 bases for J; bases not matched to a gene: 7. The length of the CDR3 is 16 residues. Per germline, CDR1 GTSNPN and CDR2 SVGIG (reference sequence). This CDR3 is CAWSAGTSGGWNEQFF. The CDR3 bases are TGTGCCTGGAGCGCGGGGACTAGCGGGGGGTGGAATGAGCAGTTCTTC. Full variable domain (outside the CDR3, taken from reference TRBV30 and TRBJ2-1): SQTIHQWPATLVQPVGSPLSLECTVEGTSNPNLYWYRQAAGRGLQLLFYSVGIGQISSEVPQNLSASRPQDRQFILSSKKLLLSDSGFYLCAWSAGTSGGWNEQFFGPGTRLTVL.

This clone has only one observation. V usage is TRBV14 and J usage is TRBJ1-2; 7 bases fit TRBD1. CDR3 length equals 15 residues. Trimming cost V 1 base and J 2 bases; bases outside gene matches: 4. The germline gives CDR1 SGHDN, CDR2 FVKESK. CDR3 bases: TGTGCCAGCAGCCAAGTGACAGGGTACAACTATGGCTACACCTTC. Amino acid sequence: CASSQVTGYNYGYTF.

A few counts support this clone. This chain connects TRBV5-1 to TRBJ1-1; D gene uncertain. Germline V gene lookup returns CDR1 SGHRS and CDR2 YFSETQ. The CDR3 runs to 13 residues. Trimming removed 1 base at V and 4 bases at J, with 8 bases between. The CDR3 reads CASSLLESTEAFF. The DNA of the CDR3 is TGCGCCAGCAGCTTGCTCGAGAGCACTGAAGCTTTCTTT.

The chain links TRBV29-1 to TRBJ2-7; TRBD1 matches at 11 bases. J was trimmed by 6 bases and V by 2 bases; bases with no gene match: 3. Germline assignment: CDR1 SQVTM and CDR2 ANQGSEA. This CDR3 comprises 13 residues. The CDR3 region is CSVERDRGSEQYF. The DNA for the CDR3 is TGCAGCGTTGAACGGGACAGGGGGTCCGAGCAGTACTTC.

The chain recombines TRBV10-3 with TRBJ2-7, with 8 bases lining up with TRBD2. Germline CDR1 and CDR2: ENHRY and SYGVKD. The V gene end was trimmed by 3 bases and the J gene end by 2 bases; junction bases not matched to a gene: 12. The CDR3 has 17 amino acids. The CDR3 DNA reads as TGTGCCATCAGTGATCCAGGCAGAACTAGCGGCACCTACGAGCAGTACTTC. Its protein product is CAISDPGRTSGTYEQYF.

This chain links TRBV19 with TRBJ1-2, with unresolved D. The CDR3 sequence is 13 residues long. Germline V lookup: CDR1 LNHDA, CDR2 SQIVND (reference sequence). V dropped 7 bases and J dropped 0 bases, with 9 bases sitting between them. CDR3 region: CASTENSNYGYTF. The CDR3 DNA reads as TGTGCCAGTACCGAGAATTCTAACTATGGCTACACCTTC.

The chain is built from TRBV7-2 and TRBJ2-1, with TRBD2 matching over 10 bases. The CDR3 is 14 residues long. Germline values: CDR1 SGHTA, CDR2 FQGNSA. Germline trimming cut 6 bases from V and 4 bases from J; bases unmatched to any gene: 3. In nucleotides, the CDR3 is TGTGCCAGCAGTGGACTAGCGGTGTACAATGAGCAGTTCTTC. The encoded protein is CASSGLAVYNEQFF.

V and J are TRBV5-1 and TRBJ1-1; D might be TRBD1 (5 bases). The V and J ends lost 1 base and 2 bases respectively, with 12 bases between them. Germline assignment: CDR1 SGHRS and CDR2 YFSETQ. CDR3 length: 15 amino acids. CDR3 DNA: TGCGCCAGCAGCTTGTCAAGGGGTATAAACACTGAAGCTTTCTTT. Translation gives CASSLSRGINTEAFF. The whole variable domain, filled in from reference TRBV5-1 and TRBJ1-1, reads KAGVTQTPRYLIKTRGQQVTLSCSPISGHRSVSWYQQTPGQGLQFLFEYFSETQRNKGNFPGRFSGRQFSNSRSEMNVSTLELGDSALYLCASSLSRGINTEAFFGQGTRLTVV.

The CDR3 DNA sequence: TGTGCCAGCAGCTTGAGACAGGGGTGGTATGAGCAGTTCTTC. Translation: CASSLRQGWYEQFF. The gene calls are TRBV5-6 and TRBJ2-1; 8 nucleotides match TRBD1. Germline trimming cut 1 base from V and 8 bases from J; bases unmatched to any gene: 5. CDR1 is SGHDT and CDR2 is YYEEEE in the germline V gene. CDR3 size: 14 residues.

This rearrangement joins TRBV7-9 to TRBJ2-2; TRBD1 might be the D (7 bases). Germline assignment: CDR1 SEHNR and CDR2 FQNEAQ (reference sequence). The V and J ends lost 2 bases and 7 bases respectively, with 11 bases between them. The CDR3 consists of 14 residues. The CDR3 spells CASSLRQGLGELFF. The CDR3 coding sequence is TGTGCCAGCAGCTTACGACAGGGACTCGGGGAGCTGTTTTTT.

This sequence joins TRBV5-1 and TRBJ2-2; TRBD1 matches 10 bases. V lost 5 bases, J lost 3 bases, and 4 bases stayed unmatched. This CDR3 is built from 15 residues. CDR1 SGHRS and CDR2 YFSETQ come from the germline V gene. CDR3 nucleotides: TGCGCCAGCAGGTCCGGGACAGGGGACACCGGGGAGCTGTTTTTT. Its translation: CASRSGTGDTGELFF. Looking up the rest from reference TRBV5-1 and TRBJ2-2 gives the full variable domain: KAGVTQTPRYLIKTRGQQVTLSCSPISGHRSVSWYQQTPGQGLQFLFEYFSETQRNKGNFPGRFSGRQFSNSRSEMNVSTLELGDSALYLCASRSGTGDTGELFFGEGSRLTVL.

This clone was found a few times. This chain connects TRBV10-3 to TRBJ2-4; TRBD2 matches at 13 bases. V trimming: 11 bases; J trimming: 0 bases; junction bases outside the gene matches: 10. The germline V gene has CDR1 ENHRY and CDR2 SYGVKD. The CDR3 runs 17 residues. The CDR3 DNA reads TGTGCCGCTTCGGGGACTAGCGGGACTCTAGCCAAAAACATTCAGTACTTC. Protein sequence: CAASGTSGTLAKNIQYF.

The chain has TRBV19 and TRBJ2-1; D is perhaps TRBD2 (5 bases). CDR3 size: 15 residues. The V gene lost 1 base and the J gene lost 6 bases, with 13 bases spanning the gap. Germline V gene lookup returns CDR1 LNHDA and CDR2 SQIVND (reference sequence). The CDR3 DNA reads TGTGCCAGTAGTATAGCGGGGTGGCAGTTCAATGAGCAGTTCTTC. Its protein product is CASSIAGWQFNEQFF.

This chain connects TRBV2 to TRBJ1-4; D uncertain. Trimming took 6 bases from V and 3 from J, leaving 11 bases between them. CDR1 is SNHLY, CDR2 FYNNEI, per germline. This CDR3 spans 14 amino acids. This CDR3 reads CASRRVGPNEKLFF. CDR3 DNA sequence: TGTGCCAGCAGGAGGGTTGGTCCTAATGAAAAACTGTTTTTT.

The chain joins TRBV15 to TRBJ2-3; D is uncertain. V shed 5 bases and J shed 4 bases, with 10 bases lying between them. Germline V gives CDR1 LNHNV, CDR2 YYDKDF (reference sequence). The CDR3 extends over 13 amino acids. The CDR3 reads CATSGRNADTQYF. As DNA, the CDR3 is TGTGCCACCAGCGGCAGGAATGCAGATACGCAGTATTTT.

The chain links TRBV4-3 to TRBJ2-1; 8 positions match TRBD2. CDR1 is LGHNA, CDR2 YSLEER, per germline. V lost 0 bases, J lost 5 bases, and 9 bases stayed unmatched. The CDR3 runs 17 residues. The CDR3: CASSQDPRRGENNEQFF. In nucleotides, the CDR3 is TGCGCCAGCAGCCAAGATCCTAGGCGGGGGGAAAACAATGAGCAGTTCTTC.

The genes are TRBV10-3 and TRBJ2-3; 14 nucleotides align to TRBD2. The CDR3 runs to 20 residues. After removal of 6 bases from V and 5 bases from J, the junction contained 19 bases not matched to a gene. CDR1 is ENHRY, CDR2 SYGVKD, per germline. This CDR3 reads CAIRPQPGLAGEGAGDTQYF. The CDR3 DNA reads as TGTGCCATCAGACCACAGCCGGGACTAGCGGGAGAGGGGGCAGGAGATACGCAGTATTTT.